The 11 T cell receptor beta chains in this list originate from one sample, sequenced in a study of cytomegalovirus exposure and HLA in healthy donors. In the PCR, 60 Vbeta and 13 Jbeta primers were used. The method was immunoSEQ multiplex PCR; TCRdb's version includes in-frame clones alone and lacks a portion of them. The repertoire holds some 160,000 clones, with about 80% as singletons. Sequencing used PBMCs. Receptor source: a woman in her fifties or sixties in good health and CMV-seronegative.

This clone has just one count. The rearrangement uses TRBV28 and TRBJ2-5, with D possibly matching TRBD1 (6 bases). In germline, CDR1 is MDHEN, CDR2 SYDVKM. The CDR3 sequence is 13 residues long. Between the trimmed V and J ends, which lost 2 bases and 7 bases, there was a span of 11 bases. The CDR3 loop reads CASSLPGRGTQYF. CDR3 bases: TGTGCCAGCAGTTTACCAGGCAGGGGGACCCAGTACTTC.

The chain links TRBV4-2 to TRBJ1-1, with D perhaps matching TRBD1 (5 bases). The CDR3 totals 15 residues. V lost 0 bases, J lost 2 bases, and 10 bases lay in between. The germline V gene has CDR1 LGHNA and CDR2 YNFKEQ. CDR3 region: CASSQDREANTEAFF. DNA for the CDR3: TGTGCCAGCAGCCAAGACAGGGAAGCAAACACTGAAGCTTTCTTT.

This clone was counted only a few times. V gene TRBV9 combines with J gene TRBJ2-7, with D maybe TRBD2 (5 bases). This CDR3 region has 14 residues. Germline CDR1 reads SGDLS; CDR2 reads YYNGEE. V gave up 0 bases and J gave up 6 bases, with 13 bases separating them. The CDR3, as DNA: TGTGCCAGCAGCGTAGGGGCGGGTGTCTCCGAGCAGTACTTC. Its translation: CASSVGAGVSEQYF.

The rearrangement links TRBV6-1 to TRBJ1-5; D remains ambiguous. CDR3 length: 13 residues. Germline CDR1 and CDR2: MNHNS and SASEGT. Trimming left V 5 bases short and J 1 base short, with 6 bases between. CDR3 in amino acids: CASSSVSNQPQHF. In nucleotides, the CDR3 is TGTGCCAGCAGTTCCGTCAGCAATCAGCCCCAGCATTTT.

The rearrangement uses TRBV6-6 and TRBJ2-7; possible D gene TRBD2, 6 bases. CDR3 length: 16 residues. V was shortened by 2 bases and J by 0 bases, with 14 bases between the two germline ends. The germline CDR1 and CDR2 sequences are MNHNY and SVGAGI (reference sequence). DNA for the CDR3: TGTGCCAGCAGTTACGGCGCGGGAACCGGCTCCTACGAGCAGTACTTC. Residues: CASSYGAGTGSYEQYF.

V is TRBV27 and J is TRBJ1-2, with D hard to call. Germline V gene lookup returns CDR1 MNHEY and CDR2 SMNVEV (reference sequence). CDR3 length: 13 amino acids. V was shortened by 1 base and J by 8 bases, with 11 bases between the two germline ends. The CDR3 reads CASSLFGFQGYTF. The DNA of the CDR3 is TGTGCCAGCAGTTTATTCGGGTTTCAAGGCTACACCTTC.

This chain connects TRBV5-6 to TRBJ1-1; 9 bases fit TRBD1. Unmatched junction bases numbered 6, after V lost 2 bases and J lost 4 bases. This CDR3 is 15 amino acids long. The germline V gene has CDR1 SGHDT and CDR2 YYEEEE. The CDR3 sequence: CASSFPTGGFTEAFF. CDR3 sequence (DNA): TGTGCCAGCAGCTTCCCGACAGGGGGATTCACTGAAGCTTTCTTT.

The chain uses TRBV7-9 and TRBJ1-3, with 7 positions matching TRBD1. Germline CDR1 reads SEHNR; CDR2 reads FQNEAQ (reference sequence). This CDR3 region has 15 residues. V gave up 5 bases and J gave up 0 bases; unmatched junction bases: 4. The CDR3 spells CASSRWDSSGNTIYF. The CDR3 DNA reads as TGTGCCAGCAGCCGTTGGGACAGCTCTGGAAACACCATATATTTT.

The V gene is TRBV11-2, the J gene TRBJ1-1, with D uncertain. CDR1 is SGHAT and CDR2 is FQNNGV in the germline V gene. With 3 bases removed from V and 13 bases from J, the gap between germline ends came to 15 bases. The CDR3 is 12 amino acids. The CDR3 bases are TGTGCCAGCAGCTTGGGTGCTGGAGTGAATTTCTTT. This gives the protein CASSLGAGVNFF.

The genes are TRBV6-6 and TRBJ2-5, with D maybe TRBD1 (6 bases). The assigned J gene may be wrong: the sequence end matches TRBJ2-7 better. CDR3 length: 16 residues. CDR1 MNHNY and CDR2 SVGAGI come from the germline V gene (reference sequence). CDR3 sequence reads: CASSYSRGTSSYEQYF. The CDR3 DNA is TGTGCCAGCAGTTACTCGAGGGGGACGAGCTCCTACGAGCAGTACTTC.

This clone occurred once. The chain couples TRBV15 to TRBJ2-1, with 7 bases identical to TRBD2. CDR3 length: 15 amino acids. CDR1 and CDR2 (germline): LNHNV, YYDKDF (reference sequence). V shed 3 bases, J shed 7 bases, and the junction held 9 bases outside the gene matches. CDR3 loop: CATSRIGGGRNEQFF. In DNA form, the CDR3 reads TGTGCCACCAGCAGGATAGGCGGGGGTAGGAATGAGCAGTTCTTC.